The 5 T cell receptor beta chains reported below all come from one sample, sequenced in a study of T cell repertoires in cytomegalovirus infection. TCRdb called the reads again in MiXCR, with one record for every CDR3 protein. Among some 560,000 distinct CDR3 sequences listed, approximately 40% were seen once. These receptors' targets are unknown. The sample consisted of cultured PBMCs, taken from culture after CMV antigen stimulation. These TCRs come from a human donor in good health (CMV status not recorded). Some clones in this sample may be carry-over from other donors' samples.

This chain links TRBV30 with TRBJ2-7; D remains ambiguous. V lost 5 bases and J lost 1, with 6 bases in between. CDR1 is GTSNPN and CDR2 is SVGIG in the germline V gene (reference sequence). The CDR3 covers 11 residues. CDR3: CAWRLSYEQYF. DNA for the CDR3: TGTGCCTGGCGACTGTCCTACGAGCAGTACTTC.

The chain joins TRBV9 to TRBJ2-5; TRBD2 aligns across 11 bases. Germline V lookup: CDR1 SGDLS, CDR2 YYNGEE. Losses at the gene ends were 0 bases for V and 2 bases for J; bases not matched to a gene: 6. This CDR3 spans 17 amino acids. The CDR3 DNA follows: TGTGCCAGCAGCGTAGGTAGACTAGCGGGACAACAAGAGACCCAGTACTTC. Amino acid sequence: CASSVGRLAGQQETQYF.

J is TRBJ1-1 and V is TRBV7-2; no reliable D call. V lost 2 bases and J lost 1, with 11 bases in between. From germline, CDR1 is SGHTA and CDR2 FQGNSA. The length of the CDR3 is 15 residues. The CDR3 DNA reads TGTGCCAGCAGCTTAAGGGTTGGTCCGAACACTGAAGCTTTCTTT. It yields the protein CASSLRVGPNTEAFF. Combining the CDR3 with reference TRBV7-2 and TRBJ1-1 gives the whole variable domain GAGVSQSPSNKVTEKGKDVELRCDPISGHTALYWYRQSLGQGLEFLIYFQGNSAPDKSGLPSDRFSAERTGGSVSTLTIQRTQQEDSAVYLCASSLRVGPNTEAFFGQGTRLTVV.

Details on this clonotype: A much larger clone is a single base away; this may be a read error. V is TRBV14 and J is TRBJ1-2, with unresolved D. Looked up from germline, CDR1 is SGHDN and CDR2 is FVKESK. This CDR3 has 12 amino acids. Trimming left V 4 bases short and J 1 base short, with 4 bases between. The CDR3 reads CASSPFNYGYTF. The CDR3 nucleotides read TGTGCCAGCAGCCCCTTTAACTATGGCTACACCTTC. Full variable domain (outside the CDR3, taken from reference TRBV14 and TRBJ1-2): EAGVTQFPSHSVIEKGQTVTLRCDPISGHDNLYWYRRVMGKEIKFLLHFVKESKQDESGMPNNRFLAERTGGTYSTLKVQPAELEDSGVYFCASSPFNYGYTFGSGTRLTVV.

This clonotype was seen more than once but under ten times. The chain is built from TRBV5-6 and TRBJ2-5; D ambiguous. CDR3 size: 14 residues. Germline assignment: CDR1 SGHDT and CDR2 YYEEEE. V lost 5 bases, J lost 4 bases, and 15 bases lay in between. The CDR3 DNA reads as TGTGCCAGCAGGGAAATCGGACGCGGAGAGACCCAGTACTTC. This encodes CASREIGRGETQYF.